Below are 13 T cell receptor beta chains sequenced from a single sample in a study of blood T cell repertoires in COVID-19. Sequenced by immunoSEQ multiplex PCR; TCRdb stores in-frame clones only, minus some. The table has about 300,000 clones, around 87% seen once. Sequenced sample: peripheral blood. The source of these receptors is a man in his 70s with acute or convalescent COVID-19.

The chain links TRBV2 to TRBJ2-6; D possibly corresponds to TRBD1 (6 bases). Trimming stripped 6 bases from V and 2 bases from J, with 14 bases between. This CDR3 is built from 16 residues. Germline values: CDR1 SNHLY, CDR2 FYNNEI. CDR3 sequence (DNA): TGTGCCAGCAGACAACCACAGGGTGCTGGGGCCAACGTCCTGACTTTC. Protein sequence: CASRQPQGAGANVLTF.

The chain has TRBV7-9 and TRBJ2-5; no definite D call. V was trimmed by 5 bases and J by 0 bases, leaving 16 bases between them. The germline V gene encodes CDR1 SEHNR and CDR2 FQNEAQ (reference sequence). CDR3 length equals 16 residues. The CDR3 nucleotides are TGTGCCAGCAGCGGGCGCCTTCTGGCAAACCAAGAGACCCAGTACTTC. Translated: CASSGRLLANQETQYF.

The chain employs TRBV7-7 and TRBJ2-3; tentative D call: TRBD1 (6 bases). V lost 2 bases and J 1 base, leaving 16 bases between the germline ends. The CDR3 extends over 17 amino acids. CDR1 and CDR2 from the germline V gene are SSHAT and FNYEAQ (reference sequence). CDR3 nucleotide sequence: TGTGCCAGCAGCTTATCTCCGACAGGAGGAGGCACAGATACGCAGTATTTT. This sequence encodes CASSLSPTGGGTDTQYF.

The V and J genes are TRBV5-1 and TRBJ2-7; D is perhaps TRBD2 (5 bases). Trimming took off 4 bases at V and 2 bases at J, with 13 bases between the two ends. The CDR3 consists of 14 residues. The germline CDR1 and CDR2 sequences are SGHRS and YFSETQ. CDR3 nucleotides: TGCGCCAGCAGCCTCGTTCCGGGGACCTACGAGCAGTACTTC. As protein: CASSLVPGTYEQYF.

V usage is TRBV11-3 and J usage is TRBJ2-1; 10 bases are shared with TRBD2. Germline CDR1 and CDR2: SGHNT and YENEEA. With 1 base clipped from V and 4 bases from J, the junction kept 7 bases outside the gene matches. The CDR3 has 17 residues. Written as DNA, the CDR3 is TGTGCCAGCAGCTTAGCCTTATCTAGCGGGAGATACAATGAGCAGTTCTTC. Encoded protein: CASSLALSSGRYNEQFF.

The V and J genes are TRBV5-1 and TRBJ2-5; 7 nucleotides match TRBD1. The CDR3 spans 17 residues. Germline CDR1 reads SGHRS; CDR2 reads YFSETQ. V gave up 0 bases and J gave up 2 bases; unmatched junction bases: 10. The CDR3 spells CASSLAGLRQGQETQYF. In nucleotides, the CDR3 is TGCGCCAGCAGCTTGGCCGGTTTGAGACAGGGTCAAGAGACCCAGTACTTC.

V gene TRBV5-5 combines with J gene TRBJ1-4; the D gene is possibly TRBD1 (5 bases). The CDR3 totals 14 residues. Germline V gives CDR1 SGHKS, CDR2 YYEKEE (reference sequence). The V end lost 3 bases, the J end lost 6 bases, and 12 bases lay between the germline ends. In DNA, the CDR3 is TGTGCCAGCAGCTACACGGGGGGTCATGAAAAACTGTTTTTT. Its protein product is CASSYTGGHEKLFF.

J is TRBJ2-5 and V is TRBV7-9; the match to TRBD1 covers 9 bases. Losses at the gene ends were 2 bases for V and 5 bases for J; bases not matched to a gene: 6. The CDR3 contains 15 residues. The germline CDR1 and CDR2 sequences are SEHNR and FQNEAQ (reference sequence). CDR3 bases: TGTGCCAGCAGCTTAACACAGGGGGCTGGGGAGACCCAGTACTTC. Protein sequence: CASSLTQGAGETQYF.

The chain combines TRBV6-2 or TRBV6-3 with TRBJ2-2; TRBD1 agrees at 7 bases. J gave up 4 bases and V 2 bases, and 7 bases lay outside the gene matches. Germline CDR1 and CDR2: MNHEY and SVGEGT. CDR3 length equals 16 residues. CDR3 loop: CASSYVGTGVTGELFF. The CDR3 DNA is TGTGCCAGCAGTTACGTCGGCACAGGGGTCACCGGGGAGCTGTTTTTT.

This clone came up many times. The CDR3 region is CASSQTSGGSYEQYF. CDR3 in DNA: TGTGCCAGCAGCCAAACTAGCGGGGGCTCCTACGAGCAGTACTTC. The chain has TRBV3-1 (or the pseudogene TRBV3-2) and TRBJ2-7; 11 bases align to TRBD2. Germline V gene sequence: CDR1 LGHDT, CDR2 YNNKEL (reference sequence). The CDR3 contains 15 residues. V was pared by 2 bases and J by 0 bases, with 0 bases of the junction left unmatched.

J is TRBJ1-4 and V is TRBV7-2, with 7 bases aligning to TRBD1. V trimming: 3 bases; J trimming: 3 bases; junction bases outside the gene matches: 1. The CDR3 contains 14 residues. The V gene's germline CDR1 is SGHTA and CDR2 FQGNSA. The CDR3 region is CASSFGTANEKLFF. CDR3 DNA: TGTGCCAGCAGCTTCGGGACAGCTAATGAAAAACTGTTTTTT.

There are a few counts of this clone. In the same sample, other DNA sequences code for this CDR3. This sequence joins TRBV9 and TRBJ2-1, with TRBD2 as a possible D gene (7 bases). The V gene lost 7 bases and the J gene lost 2 bases, with 16 bases spanning the gap. CDR1 is SGDLS, CDR2 YYNGEE, per germline. The CDR3 contains 15 residues. The CDR3 protein is CASSPRGGAYNEQFF. DNA of the CDR3: TGTGCCAGCTCCCCTAGGGGGGGAGCCTACAATGAGCAGTTCTTC.

This clone was seen just once. This rearrangement joins TRBV30 to TRBJ2-5; 8 bases match TRBD1. Unmatched junction bases numbered 14, after V lost 8 bases and J lost 0 bases. This CDR3 has 16 residues. The germline gives CDR1 GTSNPN, CDR2 SVGIG (reference sequence). The CDR3 DNA sequence: TGTGCCCGGGATAGAGGAACAGGGGGTTACCAAGAGACCCAGTACTTC. Its translation: CARDRGTGGYQETQYF.